This TCR beta chain was found in a study of blood T cell repertoires in COVID-19. Here immunoSEQ multiplex PCR was the method, and the copy in TCRdb shows in-frame clones only, minus some. The table lists hundreds of thousands of clones, over 75% of them singletons. V lost 0 bases and J 0 bases, leaving 13 bases between the germline ends. CDR3 size: 17 residues. Germline V gene lookup returns CDR1 SGHRS and CDR2 YFSETQ. This clonotype originated in a man aged 25-40 years who had recovered from COVID-19. Sequenced input: PBMCs or T cells enriched from blood (not recorded which). The chain is built from TRBV5-1 and TRBJ2-1; possible D gene TRBD2, 5 bases. The CDR3 here is CASSLVGGRSSYNEQFF. The CDR3 bases are TGCGCCAGCAGCTTGGTTGGCGGGCGTAGCTCCTACAATGAGCAGTTCTTC.